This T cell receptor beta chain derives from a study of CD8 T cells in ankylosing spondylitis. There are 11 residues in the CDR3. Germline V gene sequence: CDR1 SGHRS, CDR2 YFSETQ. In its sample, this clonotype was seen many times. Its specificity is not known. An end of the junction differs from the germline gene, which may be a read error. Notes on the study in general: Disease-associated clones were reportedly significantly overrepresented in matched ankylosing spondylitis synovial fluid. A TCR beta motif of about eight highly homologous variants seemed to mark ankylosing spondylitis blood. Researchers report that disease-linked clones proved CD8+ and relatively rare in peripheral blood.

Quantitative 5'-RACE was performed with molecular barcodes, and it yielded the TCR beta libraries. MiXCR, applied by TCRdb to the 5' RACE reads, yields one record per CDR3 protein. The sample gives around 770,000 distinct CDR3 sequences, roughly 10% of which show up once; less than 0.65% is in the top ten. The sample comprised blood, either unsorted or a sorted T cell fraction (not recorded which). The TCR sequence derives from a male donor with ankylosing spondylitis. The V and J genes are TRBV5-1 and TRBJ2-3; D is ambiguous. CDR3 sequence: CASSLADTQYF. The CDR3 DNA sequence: TGTGCCAGCAGCTTAGCAGATACGCAGTATTTT.